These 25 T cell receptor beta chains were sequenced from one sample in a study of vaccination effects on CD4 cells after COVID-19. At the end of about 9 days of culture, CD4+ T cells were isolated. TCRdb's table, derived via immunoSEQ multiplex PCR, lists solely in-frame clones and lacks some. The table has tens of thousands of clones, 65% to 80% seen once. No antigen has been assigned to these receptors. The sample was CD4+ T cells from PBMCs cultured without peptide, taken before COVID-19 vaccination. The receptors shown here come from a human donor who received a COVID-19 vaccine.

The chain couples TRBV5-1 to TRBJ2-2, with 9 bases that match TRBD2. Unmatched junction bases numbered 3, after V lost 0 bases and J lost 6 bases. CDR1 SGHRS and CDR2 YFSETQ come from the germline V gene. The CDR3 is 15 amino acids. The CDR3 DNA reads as TGCGCCAGCAGCTTGGTGGCGGGAGGGGCCGGGGAGCTGTTTTTT. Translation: CASSLVAGGAGELFF.

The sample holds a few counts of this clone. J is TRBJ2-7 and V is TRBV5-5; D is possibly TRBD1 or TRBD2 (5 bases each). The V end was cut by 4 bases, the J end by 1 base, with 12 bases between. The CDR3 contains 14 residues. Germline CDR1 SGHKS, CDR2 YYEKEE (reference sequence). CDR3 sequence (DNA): TGTGCCAGCAGCCGGGGACGGCGTTCCTACGAGCAGTACTTC. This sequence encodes CASSRGRRSYEQYF.

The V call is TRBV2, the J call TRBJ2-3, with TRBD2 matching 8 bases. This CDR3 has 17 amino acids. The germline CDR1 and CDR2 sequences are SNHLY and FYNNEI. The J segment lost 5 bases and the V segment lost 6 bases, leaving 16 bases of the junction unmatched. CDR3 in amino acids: CASSKEAGVRSRDTQYF. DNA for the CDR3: TGTGCCAGCAGCAAAGAAGCGGGAGTTCGGTCCCGAGATACGCAGTATTTT.

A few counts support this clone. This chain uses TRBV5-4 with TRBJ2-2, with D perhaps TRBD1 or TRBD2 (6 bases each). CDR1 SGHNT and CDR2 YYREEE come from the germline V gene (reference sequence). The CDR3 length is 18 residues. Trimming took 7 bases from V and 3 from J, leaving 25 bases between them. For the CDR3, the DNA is TGTGCCAGCCGAGCCCGGGTTGGGGGGCACCAGTACACCGGGGAGCTGTTTTTT. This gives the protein CASRARVGGHQYTGELFF.

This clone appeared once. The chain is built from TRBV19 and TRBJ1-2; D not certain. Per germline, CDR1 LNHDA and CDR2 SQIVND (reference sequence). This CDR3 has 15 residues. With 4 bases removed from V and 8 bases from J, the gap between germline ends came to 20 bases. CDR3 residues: CASSKSWVSQEGYTF. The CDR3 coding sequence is TGTGCCAGTAGTAAGAGCTGGGTTTCGCAGGAGGGCTACACCTTC.

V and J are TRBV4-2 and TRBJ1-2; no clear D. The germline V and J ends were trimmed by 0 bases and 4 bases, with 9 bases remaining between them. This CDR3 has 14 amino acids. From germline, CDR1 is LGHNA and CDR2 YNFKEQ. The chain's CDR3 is CASSQERRSYGYTF. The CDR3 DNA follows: TGTGCCAGCAGCCAAGAACGCAGGAGCTATGGCTACACCTTC.

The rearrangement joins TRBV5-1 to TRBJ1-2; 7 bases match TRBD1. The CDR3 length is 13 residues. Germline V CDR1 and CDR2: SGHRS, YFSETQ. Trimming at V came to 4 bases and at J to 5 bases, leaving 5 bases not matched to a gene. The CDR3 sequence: CASSPPGGYGYTF. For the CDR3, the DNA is TGCGCCAGCAGCCCCCCAGGGGGGTATGGCTACACCTTC.

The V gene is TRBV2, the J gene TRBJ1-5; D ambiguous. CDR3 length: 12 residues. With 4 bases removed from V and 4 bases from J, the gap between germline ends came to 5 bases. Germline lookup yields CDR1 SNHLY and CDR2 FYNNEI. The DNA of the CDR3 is TGTGCCAGCAGTGTAGCAAATCAGCCCCAGCATTTT. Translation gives CASSVANQPQHF.

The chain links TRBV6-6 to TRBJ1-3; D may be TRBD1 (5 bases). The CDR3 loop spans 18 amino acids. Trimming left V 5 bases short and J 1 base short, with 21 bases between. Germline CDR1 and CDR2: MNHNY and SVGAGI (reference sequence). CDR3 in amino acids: CASSPLSPRQGSGNTIYF. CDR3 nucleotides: TGTGCCAGCAGTCCTCTCTCCCCTCGGCAGGGATCTGGAAACACCATATATTTT.

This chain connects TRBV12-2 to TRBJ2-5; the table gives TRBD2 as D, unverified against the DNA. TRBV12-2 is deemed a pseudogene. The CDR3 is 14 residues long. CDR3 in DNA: TGTGCAAGTACCCCAACTAGCGCTTGGGAGACCCAGTACTTC. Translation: CASTPTSAWETQYF.

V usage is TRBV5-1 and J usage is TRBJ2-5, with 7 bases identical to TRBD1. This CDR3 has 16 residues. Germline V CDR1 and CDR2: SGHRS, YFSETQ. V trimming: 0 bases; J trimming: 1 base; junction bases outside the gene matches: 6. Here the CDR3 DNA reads TGCGCCAGCAGCTTGGGCGAGACAGGGCCCCAAGAGACCCAGTACTTC. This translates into CASSLGETGPQETQYF.

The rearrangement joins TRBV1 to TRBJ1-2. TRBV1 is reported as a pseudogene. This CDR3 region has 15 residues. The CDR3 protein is CTSSQVTGTEYGYTF. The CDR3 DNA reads TGCACCAGCAGCCAAGTGACCGGGACTGAGTATGGCTACACCTTC.

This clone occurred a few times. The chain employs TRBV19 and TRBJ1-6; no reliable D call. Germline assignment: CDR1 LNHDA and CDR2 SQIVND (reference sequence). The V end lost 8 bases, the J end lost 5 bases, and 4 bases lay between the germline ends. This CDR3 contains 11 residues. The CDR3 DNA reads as TGTGCCAGTGCCCATAATTCACCCCTCCACTTT. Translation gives CASAHNSPLHF.

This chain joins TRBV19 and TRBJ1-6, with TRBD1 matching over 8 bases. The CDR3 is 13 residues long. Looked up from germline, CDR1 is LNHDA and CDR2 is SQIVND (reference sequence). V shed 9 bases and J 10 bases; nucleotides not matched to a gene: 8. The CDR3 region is CASNGQGWSPLHF. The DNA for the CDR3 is TGTGCCAGCAATGGACAGGGTTGGTCACCCCTCCACTTT.

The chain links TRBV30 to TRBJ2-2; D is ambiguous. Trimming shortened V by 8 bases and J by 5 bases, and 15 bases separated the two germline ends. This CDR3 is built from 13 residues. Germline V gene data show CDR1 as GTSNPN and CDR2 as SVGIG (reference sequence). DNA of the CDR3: TGTGCCCTAAGGCCTTATGGGACCGGGGAGCTGTTTTTT. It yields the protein CALRPYGTGELFF. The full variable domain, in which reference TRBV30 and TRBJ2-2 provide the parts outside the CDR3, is SQTIHQWPATLVQPVGSPLSLECTVEGTSNPNLYWYRQAAGRGLQLLFYSVGIGQISSEVPQNLSASRPQDRQFILSSKKLLLSDSGFYLCALRPYGTGELFFGEGSRLTVL.

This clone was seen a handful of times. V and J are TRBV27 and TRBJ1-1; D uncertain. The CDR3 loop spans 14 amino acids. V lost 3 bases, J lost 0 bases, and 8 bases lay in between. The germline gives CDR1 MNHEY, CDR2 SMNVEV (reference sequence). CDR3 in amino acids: CASSFRALNTEAFF. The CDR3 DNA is TGTGCCAGCAGTTTTCGGGCGCTGAACACTGAAGCTTTCTTT.

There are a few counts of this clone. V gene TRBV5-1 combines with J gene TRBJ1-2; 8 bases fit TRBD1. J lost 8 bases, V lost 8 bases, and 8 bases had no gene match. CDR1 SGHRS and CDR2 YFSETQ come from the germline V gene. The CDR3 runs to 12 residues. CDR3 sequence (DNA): TGCGCCAGGGGAGACAGGGGTACCGGCTACACCTTC. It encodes CARGDRGTGYTF.

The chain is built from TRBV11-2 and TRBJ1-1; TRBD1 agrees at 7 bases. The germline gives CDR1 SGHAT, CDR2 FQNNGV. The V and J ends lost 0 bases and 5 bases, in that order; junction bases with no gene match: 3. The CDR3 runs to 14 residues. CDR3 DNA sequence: TGTGCCAGCAGCTTAGAGCCAGGGGGGACTGAAGCTTTCTTT. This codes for CASSLEPGGTEAFF.

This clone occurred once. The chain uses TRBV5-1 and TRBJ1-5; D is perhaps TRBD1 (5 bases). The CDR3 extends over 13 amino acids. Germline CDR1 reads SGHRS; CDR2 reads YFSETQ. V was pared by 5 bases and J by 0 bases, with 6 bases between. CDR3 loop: CASRDNSNQPQHF. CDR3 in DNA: TGCGCCAGCAGGGACAATAGCAATCAGCCCCAGCATTTT.

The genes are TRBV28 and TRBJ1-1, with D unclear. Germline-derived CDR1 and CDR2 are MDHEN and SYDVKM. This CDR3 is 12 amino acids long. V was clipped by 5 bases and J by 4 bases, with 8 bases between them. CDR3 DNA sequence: TGTGCCAGCAGTGACCGCGCCACTGAAGCTTTCTTT. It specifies CASSDRATEAFF. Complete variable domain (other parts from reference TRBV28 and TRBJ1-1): DVKVTQSSRYLVKRTGEKVFLECVQDMDHENMFWYRQDPGLGLRLIYFSYDVKMKEKGDIPEGYSVSREKKERFSLILESASTNQTSMYLCASSDRATEAFFGQGTRLTVV.

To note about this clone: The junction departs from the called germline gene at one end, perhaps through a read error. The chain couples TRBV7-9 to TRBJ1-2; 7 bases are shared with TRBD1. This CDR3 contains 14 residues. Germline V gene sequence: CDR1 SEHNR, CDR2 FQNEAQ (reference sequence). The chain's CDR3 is CASGKLGTERWSNF. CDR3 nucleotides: TGTGCCAGCGGTAAACTTGGGACAGAACGATGGAGTAACTTC.

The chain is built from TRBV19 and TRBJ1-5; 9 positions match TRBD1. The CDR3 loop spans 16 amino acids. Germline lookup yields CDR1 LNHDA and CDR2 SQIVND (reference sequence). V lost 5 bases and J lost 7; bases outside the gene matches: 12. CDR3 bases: TGTGCCAGTAGTCCGGGACAGGGAACTCCTAGGCAGCCCCAGCATTTT. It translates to CASSPGQGTPRQPQHF.

This CDR3 reads CASSLGRAPYEQYF. Written as DNA, the CDR3 is TGTGCCAGCAGCTTGGGGAGGGCACCTTACGAGCAGTACTTC. The chain links TRBV5-4 to TRBJ2-7, with D tentatively TRBD2 (6 bases). This CDR3 has 14 amino acids. Between the trimmed V and J ends, which lost 0 bases and 4 bases, there was a span of 11 bases. Germline V lookup: CDR1 SGHNT, CDR2 YYREEE (reference sequence).

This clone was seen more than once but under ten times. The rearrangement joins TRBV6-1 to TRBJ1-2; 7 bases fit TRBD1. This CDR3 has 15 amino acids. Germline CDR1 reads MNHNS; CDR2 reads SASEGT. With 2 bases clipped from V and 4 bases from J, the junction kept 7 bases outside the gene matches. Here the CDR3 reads CASSEIGTAPYGYTF. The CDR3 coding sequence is TGTGCCAGCAGTGAAATTGGGACAGCGCCCTATGGCTACACCTTC.

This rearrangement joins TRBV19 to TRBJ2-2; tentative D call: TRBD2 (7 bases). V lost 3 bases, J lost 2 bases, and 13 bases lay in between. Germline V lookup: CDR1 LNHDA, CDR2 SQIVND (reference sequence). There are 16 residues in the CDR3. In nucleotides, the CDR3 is TGTGCCAGTAGTATGGGGGGGCCCCTCAACACCGGGGAGCTGTTTTTT. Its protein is CASSMGGPLNTGELFF.